This entry describes one T cell receptor beta chain. Its antigen is as yet unknown. The CDR3 has 17 residues. CDR1 SGHNT and CDR2 YYREEE come from the germline V gene (reference sequence). Trimming removed 0 bases from V and 1 base from J; junction bases left unmatched: 6. The data were taken from a study of cytomegalovirus exposure and HLA in healthy donors. Study in general: The Caucasian-associated ancestry cluster held roughly 80% of around 380 genotyped donors. Study-wide findings and caveats: In a later analysis, a genetic analysis reported fewer productive-TCR N-insertions in an Asian-associated ancestry cluster than the cohort average.

The PCR was carried out with 60 Vbeta primers and 13 Jbeta primers. Assay: immunoSEQ multiplex PCR; the TCRdb copy retains only in-frame clones and omits some. The table has under 150,000 clones, 70% to 80% seen once. Donors were ostensibly healthy at sampling, although undocumented immune exposures were probable. The chain has TRBV5-4 and TRBJ2-5; 10 bases align to TRBD2. Sample: PBMCs. The sequence was collected from a woman aged 50 to 60 in good health and CMV-seropositive. The CDR3 DNA follows: TGTGCCAGCAGCTTGGGGGCGGAGCGGGGGGGCCAAGAGACCCAGTACTTC. It yields the protein CASSLGAERGGQETQYF.